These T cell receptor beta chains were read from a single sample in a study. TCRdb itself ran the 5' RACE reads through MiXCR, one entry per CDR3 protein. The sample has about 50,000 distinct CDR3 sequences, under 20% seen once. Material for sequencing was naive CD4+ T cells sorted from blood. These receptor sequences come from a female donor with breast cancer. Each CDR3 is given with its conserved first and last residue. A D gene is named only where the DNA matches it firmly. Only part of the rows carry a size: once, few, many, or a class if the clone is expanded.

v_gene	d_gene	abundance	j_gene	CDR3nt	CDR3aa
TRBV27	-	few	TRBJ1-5	TGTGCCAGCAGTTTGTACAGGGAACAGCCCCAGCATTTT	CASSLYREQPQHF
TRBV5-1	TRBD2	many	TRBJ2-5	TGCGCCAGCAGCGTGACTAGCGGGGGGGATGAGACCCAGTACTTC	CASSVTSGGDETQYF
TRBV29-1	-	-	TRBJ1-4	TGCAGCCCCCGACAGATTTCCAATGAAAAACTGTTTTTT	CSPRQISNEKLFF
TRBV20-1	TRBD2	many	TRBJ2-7	TGCAGTGCTAGGGGGCTAGCGGGAGTGGAGCAGTACTTC	CSARGLAGVEQYF
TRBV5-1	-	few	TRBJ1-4	TGCGCCAGCAGCCTAGCAGGGGCTACTAATGAAAAACTGTTTTTT	CASSLAGATNEKLFF
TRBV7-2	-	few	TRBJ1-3	TGTGCCAGCAGCGAACAGGGAGTGGGTGGAAACACCATATATTTT	CASSEQGVGGNTIYF
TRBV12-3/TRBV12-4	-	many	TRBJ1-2	TGTGCCAGCAGTCCTCTTCAGAACTATGGCTACACCTTC	CASSPLQNYGYTF
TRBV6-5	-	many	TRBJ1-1	TGTGCCAGCCGGAGGTTGAACACTGAAGCTTTCTTT	CASRRLNTEAFF
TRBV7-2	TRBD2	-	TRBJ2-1	TGTGCCAGCAGCTTTTCAGCGGGAGTCGATGAGCAGTTCTTC	CASSFSAGVDEQFF
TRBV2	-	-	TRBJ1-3	TGTGCCAGCAGTGAACCCCGGGCCGGAAACACCATATATTTT	CASSEPRAGNTIYF
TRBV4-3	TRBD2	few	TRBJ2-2	TGCGCCAGCCGTTTAGCGGGGGACTCGACCGGGGAGCTGTTTTTC	CASRLAGDSTGELFF
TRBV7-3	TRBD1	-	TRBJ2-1	TGTGCCAGCAGCTCCGGACAGGGGATTTACAATGAGCAGTTCTTC	CASSSGQGIYNEQFF
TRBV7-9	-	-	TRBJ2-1	TGTGCCAGCAGCCTCCCGTGGGCCAATGAGCAGTTCTTC	CASSLPWANEQFF
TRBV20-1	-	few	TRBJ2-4	TGCAGTGTTTTAGTGCGTAGACGCGGCATTCAGTACTTC	CSVLVRRRGIQYF
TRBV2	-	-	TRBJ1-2	TGTGCCAGCAGTCCAATCCGGGACGGGTACTATGGCTACACCTTC	CASSPIRDGYYGYTF
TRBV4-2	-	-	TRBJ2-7	TGTGCCAGCAGCCAGGAGTTTTTGGGGGGCCACGAGCAGTACTTC	CASSQEFLGGHEQYF
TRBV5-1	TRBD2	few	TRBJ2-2	TGCGCCAGCAGCCAAAAGACTAGCGGGAGAGTGGGTACCGGGGAGCTGTTTTTT	CASSQKTSGRVGTGELFF
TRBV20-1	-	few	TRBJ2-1	TGCAGTGCTCGTCGGACCTCCTACAATGAGCAGTTCTTC	CSARRTSYNEQFF
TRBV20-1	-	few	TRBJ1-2	TGCAGTCGCCGGGCTAGTTTTGGTGGCTACACCTTC	CSRRASFGGYTF
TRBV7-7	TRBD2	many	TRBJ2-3	TGTGCCAGCAGCTCGGGACTAGCGGGATCAACAGATACGCAGTATTTT	CASSSGLAGSTDTQYF
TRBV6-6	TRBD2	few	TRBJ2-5	TGTGCCAGCAGTTCAATTCCGGGACTAGCGGTTCAAGAGACCCAGTACTTC	CASSSIPGLAVQETQYF
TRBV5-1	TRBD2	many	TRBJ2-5	TGCGCCAGCAGCCGACTAGCGGGGCCCCAAGAGACCCAGTACTTC	CASSRLAGPQETQYF
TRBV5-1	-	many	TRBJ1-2	TGCGCCAGCAGCTTGACAGGGTCAACTAACTATGGCTACACCTTC	CASSLTGSTNYGYTF
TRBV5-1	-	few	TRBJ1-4	TGCGCCAGCAGCTTACCTCAGGGGACAACTAATGAAAAACTGTTTTTT	CASSLPQGTTNEKLFF
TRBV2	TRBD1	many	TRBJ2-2	TGTGCCAGCAGACGCGGACAGGGTTTCACCGGGGAGCTGTTTTTT	CASRRGQGFTGELFF
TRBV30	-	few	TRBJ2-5	TGTGCCCTTATCCTCCAGGGGCGGTCTGAGACCCAGTACTTC	CALILQGRSETQYF
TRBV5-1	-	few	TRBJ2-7	TGCGCCAGCAGCTTGAGGTGGGCCTACGAGCAGTACTTC	CASSLRWAYEQYF
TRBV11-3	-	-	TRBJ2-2	TGTGCCAGCAGCTTAGAAGCATCTAGCCACCTCACCGGGGAGCTGTTTTTT	CASSLEASSHLTGELFF
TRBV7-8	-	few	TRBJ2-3	TGTGCCAGCAGGGTAGACAGTAGCACAGATACGCAGTATTTT	CASRVDSSTDTQYF
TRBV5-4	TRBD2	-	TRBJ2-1	TGTGCCAGCAGCCCGGGGACTAGCGGGGGATTGAATGAGCAGTTCTTC	CASSPGTSGGLNEQFF
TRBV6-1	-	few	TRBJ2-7	TGTGCCAGCAGCGCGAGGGAGCTCTACGAGCAGTACTTC	CASSARELYEQYF
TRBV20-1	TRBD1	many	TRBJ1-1	TGCAGTGCTCCAGAACAGGGGCAGAGCACTGAAGCTTTCTTT	CSAPEQGQSTEAFF
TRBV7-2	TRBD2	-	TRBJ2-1	TGTGCCAGCAGCGCCGGCCCTCCGTCTAGCGGATACAATGAGCAGTTCTTC	CASSAGPPSSGYNEQFF
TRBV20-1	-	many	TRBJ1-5	TGCAGTGCCAAGGGGACGACGGGGTCGCCCCAGCATTTT	CSAKGTTGSPQHF
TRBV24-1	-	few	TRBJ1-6	TGTGCCACACGATTGCTAGGGCAGGGTGAGAATTCACCCCTCCACTTT	CATRLLGQGENSPLHF
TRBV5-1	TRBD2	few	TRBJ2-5	TGCGCCAGCAGACTAGCGGGAGGACAAGAGACCCAGTACTTC	CASRLAGGQETQYF
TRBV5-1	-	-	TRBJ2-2	TGCGCCAGCAGCGTGACCGGGGAGCTGTTTTTT	CASSVTGELFF
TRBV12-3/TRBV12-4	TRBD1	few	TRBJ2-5	TGTGCCAGCAGTTTCAGCGGGACAGGGGGGGAGACCCAGTACTTC	CASSFSGTGGETQYF
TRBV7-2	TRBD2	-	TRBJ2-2	TGTGCCAGCAGCTTATCTAGCGGACGGAACACCGGGGGGCTGTTTTTT	CASSLSSGRNTGGLFF
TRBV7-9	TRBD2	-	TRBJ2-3	TGTGCCAGCAGCCCAAGGACTAGCGGGATGACAGTAAGAGCCACAGATACGCAGTATTTT	CASSPRTSGMTVRATDTQYF
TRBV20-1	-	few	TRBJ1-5	TGCAGGGCTATCGGGGGGATCGGTTCTCAGCCCCAGCATTTT	CRAIGGIGSQPQHF
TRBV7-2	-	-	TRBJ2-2	TGTGCCAGCAGCTTAAGGTCCCCGGCGAACACCGGGGAGCTGTTTTTT	CASSLRSPANTGELFF
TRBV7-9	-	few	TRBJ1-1	TGTGCCAGCACCCGACAGATCATGAACACTGAAGCTTTCTTT	CASTRQIMNTEAFF
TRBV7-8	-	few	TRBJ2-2	TGTGCCAGCAGCTTAGGGCGGACAGTGACCGGGGAGCTGTTTTTT	CASSLGRTVTGELFF
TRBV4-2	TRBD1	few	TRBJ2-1	TGTGCCAGCAGCCAAGTTGGACAGGGATTAAATGAGCAGTTCTTC	CASSQVGQGLNEQFF
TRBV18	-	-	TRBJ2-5	TGTGCCAGCTCACCCGGACCACAAACCCAAGAGACCCAGTACTTC	CASSPGPQTQETQYF
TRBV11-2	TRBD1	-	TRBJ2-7	TGTGCCAGCAGCTTCGGAGTCCCCGGGACAGGGGCCTACGAGCAGTACTTC	CASSFGVPGTGAYEQYF
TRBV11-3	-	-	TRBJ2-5	TGTGCCAGCAGCTTAGGGGCGGCAAGACAAGAGACCCAGTACTTC	CASSLGAARQETQYF
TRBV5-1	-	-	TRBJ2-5	TGCGCCAGCAGCTTGGTGTCTAGCCCACAAGAGACCCAGTACTTC	CASSLVSSPQETQYF